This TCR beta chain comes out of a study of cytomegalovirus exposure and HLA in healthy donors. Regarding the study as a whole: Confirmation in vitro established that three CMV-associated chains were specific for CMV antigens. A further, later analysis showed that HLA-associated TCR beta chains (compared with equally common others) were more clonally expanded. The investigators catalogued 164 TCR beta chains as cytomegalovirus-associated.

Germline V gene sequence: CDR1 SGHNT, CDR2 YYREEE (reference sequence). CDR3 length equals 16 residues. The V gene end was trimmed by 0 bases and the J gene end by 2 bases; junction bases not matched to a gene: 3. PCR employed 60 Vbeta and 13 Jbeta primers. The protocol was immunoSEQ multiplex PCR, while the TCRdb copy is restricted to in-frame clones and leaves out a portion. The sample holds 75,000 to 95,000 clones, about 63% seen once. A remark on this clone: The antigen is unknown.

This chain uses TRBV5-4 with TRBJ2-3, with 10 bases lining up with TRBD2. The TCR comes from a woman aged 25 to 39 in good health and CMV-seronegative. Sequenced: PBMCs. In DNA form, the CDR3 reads TGTGCCAGCAGCTTGGTAAGCGGGGGGGCCACAGATACGCAGTATTTT. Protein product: CASSLVSGGATDTQYF. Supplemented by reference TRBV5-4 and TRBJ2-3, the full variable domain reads ETGVTQSPTHLIKTRGQQVTLRCSSQSGHNTVSWYQQALGQGPQFIFQYYREEENGRGNFPPRFSGLQFPNYSSELNVNALELDDSALYLCASSLVSGGATDTQYFGPGTRLTVL.